The 9 T cell receptor beta chains in this list originate from one sample, sequenced in a study of blood T cell repertoires in COVID-19. This table comes from immunoSEQ multiplex PCR, and its TCRdb copy is limited to in-frame clones, with some not included. The data contain hundreds of thousands of clones, around 90% of them singletons. The sequencing input was PBMCs or T cells enriched from blood (not recorded which). These TCRs come from a woman in her twenties or thirties with acute COVID-19.

The V and J genes are TRBV23-1 and TRBJ1-2; TRBD1 matches 8 bases. TRBV23-1 is an ORF, with its function uncertain. V was clipped by 3 bases and J by 0 bases; unmatched bases: 21. This CDR3 comprises 21 residues. This chain's CDR3 is CASSQWGARTGMRIANYGYTF. CDR3 DNA sequence: TGCGCCAGCAGTCAGTGGGGGGCGAGGACAGGGATGAGGATAGCTAACTATGGCTACACCTTC.

The chain links TRBV7-9 to TRBJ2-7, with D perhaps matching TRBD2 (6 bases). V shed 4 bases and J shed 4 bases, with 17 bases lying between them. This CDR3 spans 15 amino acids. CDR1 SEHNR and CDR2 FQNEAQ come from the germline V gene (reference sequence). The CDR3 spells CASSSRDFPSYEQYF. The CDR3, as DNA: TGTGCCAGCAGCTCCCGGGACTTCCCCTCATACGAGCAGTACTTC.

The V call is TRBV3-1 (or the pseudogene TRBV3-2), the J call TRBJ2-3; the D is unclear. In germline, CDR1 is LGHDT, CDR2 YNNKEL (reference sequence). V was shortened by 5 bases and J by 0 bases, with 9 bases between the two germline ends. The CDR3 consists of 14 residues. In DNA, the CDR3 is TGTGCCAGCAGCGCCCAGTGGAGCACAGATACGCAGTATTTT. Translating it yields CASSAQWSTDTQYF.

This chain links TRBV6-5 with TRBJ2-7; 8 bases match TRBD1. The CDR3 length is 14 residues. CDR1 and CDR2 from the germline V gene are MNHEY and SVGAGI. With 9 bases clipped from V and 4 bases from J, the junction kept 11 bases outside the gene matches. CDR3 sequence: CASSEGRGLYEQYF. For the CDR3, the DNA is TGTGCCAGTTCAGAGGGCAGGGGGCTATACGAGCAGTACTTC.

This chain links TRBV2 with TRBJ1-5; 7 bases align to TRBD1. The CDR3 spans 16 residues. The germline V gene encodes CDR1 SNHLY and CDR2 FYNNEI. Trimming cost V 6 bases and J 0 bases; bases outside gene matches: 8. Here the CDR3 reads CASRETGRGSNQPQHF. CDR3 DNA: TGTGCCAGCAGAGAGACAGGGCGAGGTAGCAATCAGCCCCAGCATTTT.

The chain employs TRBV6-5 and TRBJ1-2; D perhaps matches TRBD1 (5 bases). Germline V gene data show CDR1 as MNHEY and CDR2 as SVGAGI. V was pared by 6 bases and J by 2 bases, with 13 bases between. This CDR3 has 14 amino acids. CDR3: CASSPDILNYGYTF. CDR3 nucleotide sequence: TGTGCCAGCAGCCCGGACATACTGAACTATGGCTACACCTTC.

This clone has just a few counts. The CDR3 DNA reads as TGTGCCAGCAGTTACAGGATAGATTTGCCCCAGCATTTT. Translated, it gives CASSYRIDLPQHF. The rearrangement uses TRBV27 and TRBJ1-5; D possibly corresponds to TRBD1 (5 bases). The CDR3 loop spans 13 amino acids. Germline V gene sequence: CDR1 MNHEY, CDR2 SMNVEV (reference sequence). V gave up 4 bases and J gave up 9 bases, with 13 bases separating them.

This sequence joins TRBV5-1 and TRBJ1-6, with 8 bases matching TRBD1. The germline CDR1 and CDR2 sequences are SGHRS and YFSETQ. The CDR3 runs to 17 residues. V was clipped by 0 bases and J by 9 bases; unmatched bases: 11. The CDR3: CASSLGRTGQMRSPLHF. DNA for the CDR3: TGCGCCAGCAGCTTGGGCCGGACAGGGCAAATGCGTTCACCCCTCCACTTT.

The count of this clone is one. The chain employs TRBV4-1 and TRBJ1-4; D call uncertain. V was trimmed by 3 bases and J by 8 bases, leaving 10 bases between them. The CDR3 has 13 amino acids. CDR1 and CDR2 from the germline V gene are MGHRA and YSYEKL. Here the CDR3 DNA reads TGCGCCAGCAGCCATCGGAGATCCGAAAAACTGTTTTTT. Translated, it gives CASSHRRSEKLFF.